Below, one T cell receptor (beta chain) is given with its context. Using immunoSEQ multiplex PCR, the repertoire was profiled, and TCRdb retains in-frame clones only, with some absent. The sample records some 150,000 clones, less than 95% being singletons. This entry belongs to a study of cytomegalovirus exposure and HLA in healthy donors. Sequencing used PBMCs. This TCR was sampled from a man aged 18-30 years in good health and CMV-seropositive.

The CDR3 bases are TGCGCCAGCAGCTGGACAGGGCCCCAGTACTTC. It translates to CASSWTGPQYF. The gene calls are TRBV5-1 and TRBJ2-5; TRBD1 matches at 8 bases. J lost 9 bases, V lost 3 bases, and 1 base had no gene match. The CDR3 consists of 11 residues. The germline V gene encodes CDR1 SGHRS and CDR2 YFSETQ.